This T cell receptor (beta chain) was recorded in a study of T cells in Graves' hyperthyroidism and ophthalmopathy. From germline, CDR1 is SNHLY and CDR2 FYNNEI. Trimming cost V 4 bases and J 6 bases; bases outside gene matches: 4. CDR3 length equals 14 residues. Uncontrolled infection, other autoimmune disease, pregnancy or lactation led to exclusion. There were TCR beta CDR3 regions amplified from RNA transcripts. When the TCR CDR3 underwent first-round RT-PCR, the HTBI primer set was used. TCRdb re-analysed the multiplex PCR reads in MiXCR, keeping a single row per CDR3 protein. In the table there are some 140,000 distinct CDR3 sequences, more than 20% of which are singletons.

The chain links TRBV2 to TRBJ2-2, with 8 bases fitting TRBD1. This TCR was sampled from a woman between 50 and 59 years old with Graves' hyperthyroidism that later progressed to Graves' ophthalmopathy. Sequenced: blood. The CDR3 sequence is CASSGQGNSGELFF. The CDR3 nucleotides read TGTGCCAGCAGTGGACAGGGGAATTCCGGGGAGCTGTTTTTT. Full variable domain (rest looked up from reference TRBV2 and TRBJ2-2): EPEVTQTPSHQVTQMGQEVILRCVPISNHLYFYWYRQILGQKVEFLVSFYNNEISEKSEIFDDQFSVERPDGSNFTLKIRSTKLEDSAMYFCASSGQGNSGELFFGEGSRLTVL.